This note documents a single T cell receptor (beta chain) sequence. Its antigen is not known. PCR was performed using 60 Vbeta and 13 Jbeta primers. The table came from immunoSEQ multiplex PCR; TCRdb's copy has only in-frame clones and leaves some out. The table includes over 70,000 clones, approximately 65% detected once. The entry originates in a study of cytomegalovirus exposure and HLA in healthy donors. Study observations and caveats: Links to common viral pathogens appeared, in a later analysis, for several of the most significant clusters. HLA restriction was apparent for most CMV-associated TCR beta chains in a later analysis. Prediction of most subjects' HLA-A and HLA-B alleles by TCR beta sequences was reportedly accurate. Rarity held for most TCR sequences, but there were some public TCRs that occurred in many donors.

Sequencing input: PBMCs. This receptor was identified in a man aged 30-40 years in good health and CMV-seronegative.

CDR3 region: CASSPQGPYGYTF. CDR3 sequence (DNA): TGTGCCAGCAGTCCCCAGGGCCCCTATGGCTACACCTTC. The chain links TRBV6-5 to TRBJ1-2; D might be TRBD1 (5 bases). From germline, CDR1 is MNHEY and CDR2 SVGAGI. CDR3 length: 13 residues. The V end lost 5 bases, the J end lost 4 bases, and 11 bases lay between the germline ends.